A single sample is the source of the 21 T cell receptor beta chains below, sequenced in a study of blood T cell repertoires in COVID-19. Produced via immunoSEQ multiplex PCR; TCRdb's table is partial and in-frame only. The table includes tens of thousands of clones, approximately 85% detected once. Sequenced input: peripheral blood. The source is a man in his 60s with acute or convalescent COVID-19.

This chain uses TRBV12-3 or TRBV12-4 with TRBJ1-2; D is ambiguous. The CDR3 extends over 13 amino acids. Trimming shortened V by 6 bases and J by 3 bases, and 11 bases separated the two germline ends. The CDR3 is CASRGGRHYGYTF. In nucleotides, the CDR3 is TGTGCCAGCAGGGGAGGGCGGCACTATGGCTACACCTTC.

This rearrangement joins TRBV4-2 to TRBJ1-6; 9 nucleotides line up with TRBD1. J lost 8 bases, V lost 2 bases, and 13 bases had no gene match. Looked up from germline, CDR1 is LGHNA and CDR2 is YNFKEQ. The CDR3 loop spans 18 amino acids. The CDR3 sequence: CASSQPSGTGTSYSPLHF. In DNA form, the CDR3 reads TGTGCCAGCAGCCAACCATCCGGGACAGGGACTAGTTATTCACCCCTCCACTTT.

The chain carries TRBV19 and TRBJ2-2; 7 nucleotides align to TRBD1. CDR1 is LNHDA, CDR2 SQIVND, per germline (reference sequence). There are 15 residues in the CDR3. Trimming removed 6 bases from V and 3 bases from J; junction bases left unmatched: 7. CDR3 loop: CASRARDRYTGELFF. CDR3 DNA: TGTGCCAGTAGGGCCCGGGACAGATACACCGGGGAGCTGTTTTTT.

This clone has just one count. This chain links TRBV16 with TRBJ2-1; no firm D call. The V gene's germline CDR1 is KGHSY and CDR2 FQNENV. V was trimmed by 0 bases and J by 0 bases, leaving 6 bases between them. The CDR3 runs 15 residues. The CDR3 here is CASSQSSSSYNEQFF. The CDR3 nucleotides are TGTGCCAGCAGCCAATCGTCGAGCTCCTACAATGAGCAGTTCTTC.

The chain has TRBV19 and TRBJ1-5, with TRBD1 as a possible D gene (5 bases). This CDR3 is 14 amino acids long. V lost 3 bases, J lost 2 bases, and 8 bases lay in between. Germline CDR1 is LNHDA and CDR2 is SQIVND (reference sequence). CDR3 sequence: CASSIQGGNQPQHF. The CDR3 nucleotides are TGTGCCAGTAGTATCCAAGGGGGCAATCAGCCCCAGCATTTT.

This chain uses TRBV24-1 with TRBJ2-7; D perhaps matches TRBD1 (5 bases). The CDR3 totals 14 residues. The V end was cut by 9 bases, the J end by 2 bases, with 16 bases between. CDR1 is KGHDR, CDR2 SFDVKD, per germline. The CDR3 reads CATPLGRAAYEQYF. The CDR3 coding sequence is TGTGCCACCCCTTTGGGCAGGGCTGCCTACGAGCAGTACTTC.

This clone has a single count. The CDR3 nucleotides are TGTGCCATCAGTCAAGGAACAGGGGGGGAAGATACGCAGTATTTT. Translated: CAISQGTGGEDTQYF. J is TRBJ2-3 and V is TRBV10-3, with D tentatively TRBD1 (8 bases). Trimming removed 5 bases at V and 5 bases at J, with 17 bases between. Looked up from germline, CDR1 is ENHRY and CDR2 is SYGVKD. The CDR3 is 15 residues long.

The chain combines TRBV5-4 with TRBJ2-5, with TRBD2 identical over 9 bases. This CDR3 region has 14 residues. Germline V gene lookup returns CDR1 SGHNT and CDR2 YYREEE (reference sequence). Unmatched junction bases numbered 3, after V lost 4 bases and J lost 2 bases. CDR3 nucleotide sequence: TGTGCCAGCAGCCGAAGCGGGGGGCAAGAGACCCAGTACTTC. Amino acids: CASSRSGGQETQYF.

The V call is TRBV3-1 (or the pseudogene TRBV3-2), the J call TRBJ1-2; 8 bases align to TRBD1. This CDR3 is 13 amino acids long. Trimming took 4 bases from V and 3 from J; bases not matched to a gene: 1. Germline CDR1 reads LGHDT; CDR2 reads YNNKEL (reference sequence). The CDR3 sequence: CASSLQGDYGYTF. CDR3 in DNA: TGTGCCAGCAGCCTACAGGGGGACTATGGCTACACCTTC.

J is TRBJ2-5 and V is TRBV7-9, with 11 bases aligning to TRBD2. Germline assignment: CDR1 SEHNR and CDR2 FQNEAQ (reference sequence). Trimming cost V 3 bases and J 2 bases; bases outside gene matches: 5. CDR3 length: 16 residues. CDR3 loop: CASSFPTSGEQETQYF. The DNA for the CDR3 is TGTGCCAGCAGCTTCCCGACTAGCGGGGAACAAGAGACCCAGTACTTC. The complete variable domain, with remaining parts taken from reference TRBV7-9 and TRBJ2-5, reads DTGVSQNPRHKITKRGQNVTFRCDPISEHNRLYWYRQTLGQGPEFLTYFQNEAQLEKSRLLSDRFSAERPKGSFSTLEIQRTEQGDSAMYLCASSFPTSGEQETQYFGPGTRLLVL.

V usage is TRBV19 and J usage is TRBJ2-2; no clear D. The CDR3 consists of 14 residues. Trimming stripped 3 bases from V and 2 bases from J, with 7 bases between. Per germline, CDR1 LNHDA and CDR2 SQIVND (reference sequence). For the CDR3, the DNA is TGTGCCAGTAGTATTGCAGTTAACACCGGGGAGCTGTTTTTT. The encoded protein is CASSIAVNTGELFF.

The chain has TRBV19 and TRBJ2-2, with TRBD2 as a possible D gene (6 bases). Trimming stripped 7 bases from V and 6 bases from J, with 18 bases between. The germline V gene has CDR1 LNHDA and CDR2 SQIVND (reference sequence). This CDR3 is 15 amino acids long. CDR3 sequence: CASMGTASFAGELFF. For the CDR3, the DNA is TGTGCCAGTATGGGGACTGCCAGTTTTGCCGGGGAGCTGTTTTTT.

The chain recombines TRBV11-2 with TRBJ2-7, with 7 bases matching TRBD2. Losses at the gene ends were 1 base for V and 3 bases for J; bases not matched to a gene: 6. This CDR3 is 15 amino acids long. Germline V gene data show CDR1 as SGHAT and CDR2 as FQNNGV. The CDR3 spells CASSLGPSGRYEQYF. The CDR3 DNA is TGTGCCAGCAGCTTAGGACCTAGCGGTCGCTACGAGCAGTACTTC.

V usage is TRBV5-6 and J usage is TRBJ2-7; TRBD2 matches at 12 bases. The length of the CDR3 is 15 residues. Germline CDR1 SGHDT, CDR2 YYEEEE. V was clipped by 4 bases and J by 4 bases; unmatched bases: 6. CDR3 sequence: CASSPGLAGRYEQYF. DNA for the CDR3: TGTGCCAGCAGCCCGGGACTAGCGGGCAGATACGAGCAGTACTTC.

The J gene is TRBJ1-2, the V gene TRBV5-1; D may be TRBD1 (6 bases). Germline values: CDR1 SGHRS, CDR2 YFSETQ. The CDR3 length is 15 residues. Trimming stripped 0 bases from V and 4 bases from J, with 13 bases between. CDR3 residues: CASSLGDGGAYGYTF. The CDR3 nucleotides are TGCGCCAGCAGCTTGGGAGATGGGGGCGCCTATGGCTACACCTTC. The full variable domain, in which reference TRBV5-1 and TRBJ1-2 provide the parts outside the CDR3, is KAGVTQTPRYLIKTRGQQVTLSCSPISGHRSVSWYQQTPGQGLQFLFEYFSETQRNKGNFPGRFSGRQFSNSRSEMNVSTLELGDSALYLCASSLGDGGAYGYTFGSGTRLTVV.

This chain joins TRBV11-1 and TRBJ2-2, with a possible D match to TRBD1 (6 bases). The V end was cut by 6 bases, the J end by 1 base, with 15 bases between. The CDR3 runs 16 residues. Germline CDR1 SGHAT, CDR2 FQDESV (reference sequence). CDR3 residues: CASRQPRGGNTGELFF. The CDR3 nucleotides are TGTGCCAGCAGACAGCCCAGGGGCGGGAACACCGGGGAGCTGTTTTTT.

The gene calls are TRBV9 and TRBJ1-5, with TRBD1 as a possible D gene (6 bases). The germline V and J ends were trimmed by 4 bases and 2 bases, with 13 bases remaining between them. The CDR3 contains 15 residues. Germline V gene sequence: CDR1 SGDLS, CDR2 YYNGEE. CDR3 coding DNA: TGTGCCAGCAGCCCGGGAGGGGGTGGCAATCAGCCCCAGCATTTT. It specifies CASSPGGGGNQPQHF.

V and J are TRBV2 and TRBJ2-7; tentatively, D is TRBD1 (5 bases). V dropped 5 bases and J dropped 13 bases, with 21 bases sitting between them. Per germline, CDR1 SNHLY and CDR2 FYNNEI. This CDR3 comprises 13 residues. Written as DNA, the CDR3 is TGTGCCAGCAGTCCTCTGGGCGCCCAGGGCTCATACTTC. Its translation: CASSPLGAQGSYF.

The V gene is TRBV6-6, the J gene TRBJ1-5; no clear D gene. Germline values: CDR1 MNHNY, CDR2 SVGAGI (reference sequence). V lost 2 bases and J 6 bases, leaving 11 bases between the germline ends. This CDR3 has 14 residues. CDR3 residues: CASSYVRAGQPQHF. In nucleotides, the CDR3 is TGTGCCAGCAGTTACGTGAGGGCAGGTCAGCCCCAGCATTTT.

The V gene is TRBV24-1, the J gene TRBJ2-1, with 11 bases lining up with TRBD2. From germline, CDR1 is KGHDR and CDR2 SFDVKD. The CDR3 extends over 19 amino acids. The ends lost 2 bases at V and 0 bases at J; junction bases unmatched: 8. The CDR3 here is CATSDWASGRSSSYNEQFF. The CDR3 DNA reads TGTGCCACCAGTGATTGGGCTAGCGGGAGGTCGAGCTCCTACAATGAGCAGTTCTTC.

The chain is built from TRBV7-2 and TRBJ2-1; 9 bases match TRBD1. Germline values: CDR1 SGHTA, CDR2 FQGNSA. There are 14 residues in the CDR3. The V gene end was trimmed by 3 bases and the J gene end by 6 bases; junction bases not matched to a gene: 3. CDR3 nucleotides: TGTGCCAGCAGCTTGGGACAGGGTAGCAATGAGCAGTTCTTC. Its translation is CASSLGQGSNEQFF.